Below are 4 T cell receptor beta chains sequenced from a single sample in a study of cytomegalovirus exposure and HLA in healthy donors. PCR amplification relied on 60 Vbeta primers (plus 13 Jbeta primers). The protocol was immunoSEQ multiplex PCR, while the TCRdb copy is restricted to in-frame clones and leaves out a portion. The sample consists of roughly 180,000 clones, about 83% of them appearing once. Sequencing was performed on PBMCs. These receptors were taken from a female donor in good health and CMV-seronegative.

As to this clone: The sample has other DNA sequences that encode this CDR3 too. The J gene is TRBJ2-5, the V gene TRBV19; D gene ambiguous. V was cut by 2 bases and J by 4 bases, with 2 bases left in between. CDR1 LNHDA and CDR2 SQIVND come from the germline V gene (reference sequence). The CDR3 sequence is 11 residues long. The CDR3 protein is CASSIRETQYF. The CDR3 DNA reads TGTGCCAGTAGTATACGAGAGACCCAGTACTTC.

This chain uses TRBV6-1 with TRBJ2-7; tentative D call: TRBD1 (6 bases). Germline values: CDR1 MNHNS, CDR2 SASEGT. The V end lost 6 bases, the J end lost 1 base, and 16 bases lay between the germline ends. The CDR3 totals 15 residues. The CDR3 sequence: CASSVDRSPSYEQYF. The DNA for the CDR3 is TGTGCCAGCAGCGTAGACAGGTCCCCTTCCTACGAGCAGTACTTC.

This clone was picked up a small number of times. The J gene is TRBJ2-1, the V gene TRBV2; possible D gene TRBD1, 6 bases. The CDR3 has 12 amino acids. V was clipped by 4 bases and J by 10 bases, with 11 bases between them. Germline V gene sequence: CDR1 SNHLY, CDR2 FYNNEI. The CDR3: CASSVLGTEQFF. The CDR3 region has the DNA TGTGCCAGCAGTGTATTAGGGACAGAGCAGTTCTTC.

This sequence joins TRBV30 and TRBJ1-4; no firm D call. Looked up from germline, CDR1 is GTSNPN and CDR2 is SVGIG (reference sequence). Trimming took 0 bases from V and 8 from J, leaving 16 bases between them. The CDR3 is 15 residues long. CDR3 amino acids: CAWSVPLFRGEKLFF. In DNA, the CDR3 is TGTGCCTGGAGTGTCCCCCTCTTTCGCGGGGAAAAACTGTTTTTT.